The rows below give T cell receptor beta chains drawn from one sample of a study of blood T cell repertoires in COVID-19. Some clones are missing from TCRdb's copy, which holds only in-frame ones; the method was immunoSEQ multiplex PCR. The sample has 200,000 to 250,000 clones; just over 85% are singletons. The sequencing input was PBMCs or T cells enriched from blood (not recorded which). The source is a woman in her forties or fifties with acute COVID-19. Both conserved end residues are part of each CDR3. A D gene is named only where the DNA matches it firmly. A clone size is listed for some rows: how often the clone was seen (once, few, many), or a class if it is expanded.

CDR3 DNA: TGTGCCAGCAGTTTGGGAGGGTACAATGAGCAGTTCTTC
CDR3 protein: CASSLGGYNEQFF
J gene: TRBJ2-1
clone size: .
V gene: TRBV12-3/TRBV12-4
CDR3 length: 13
D gene: TRBD2

CDR3 DNA: TGTGCCAGTAGTTCCCGGACAGGGGGGACAGATACGCAGTATTTT
CDR3 protein: CASSSRTGGTDTQYF
J gene: TRBJ2-3
clone size: .
V gene: TRBV19
CDR3 length: 15
D gene: TRBD1

CDR3 DNA: TGTGCCAGCAGCGTGGACAGGGGCTACGAGCAGTACTTC
CDR3 protein: CASSVDRGYEQYF
J gene: TRBJ2-7
clone size: once
V gene: TRBV7-9
CDR3 length: 13
D gene: TRBD1

CDR3 DNA: TGCGCCAGCAGCAATCAGGGGGCGGAATCACCCCTCCACTTT
CDR3 protein: CASSNQGAESPLHF
J gene: TRBJ1-6
clone size: .
V gene: TRBV5-1
CDR3 length: 14
D gene: TRBD1

CDR3 DNA: TGCGCCAGCAGCTTGGCTAGCGGGCTGACAGATACGCAGTATTTT
CDR3 protein: CASSLASGLTDTQYF
J gene: TRBJ2-3
clone size: .
V gene: TRBV5-1
CDR3 length: 15
D gene: TRBD2

CDR3 DNA: TGTGCCAGCAGCTTACACCCCCAGGTCCCCGGGGTACCCCTCGGAGCTTTCTTT
CDR3 protein: CASSLHPQVPGVPLGAFF
J gene: TRBJ1-1
clone size: .
V gene: TRBV7-3
CDR3 length: 18
D gene: .

CDR3 DNA: TGTGCCAGCAGCGTAGGAGGAGGCAGGGGTATCACTGAAGCTTTCTTT
CDR3 protein: CASSVGGGRGITEAFF
J gene: TRBJ1-1
clone size: once
V gene: TRBV9
CDR3 length: 16
D gene: .

CDR3 DNA: TGTGCCAGCAGCGGACAGGGGTACACTGAAGCTTTCTTT
CDR3 protein: CASSGQGYTEAFF
J gene: TRBJ1-1
clone size: .
V gene: TRBV11-3
CDR3 length: 13
D gene: TRBD1

CDR3 DNA: TGTGCCAGCAGTTACGGGCCAGTTGGCACAGATACGCAGTATTTT
CDR3 protein: CASSYGPVGTDTQYF
J gene: TRBJ2-3
clone size: once
V gene: TRBV6-5
CDR3 length: 15
D gene: .

CDR3 DNA: TGTGCCAGCAGCCAAGATCTTTCTTTTTATTTTGGGACAGGCCTAGGACAGCCCCAGCATTTT
CDR3 protein: CASSQDLSFYFGTGLGQPQHF
J gene: TRBJ1-5
clone size: .
V gene: TRBV3-1/TRBV3-2
CDR3 length: 21
D gene: TRBD1

CDR3 DNA: TGTGCCAGCGTCCCGGGGGTTGGTTACGAGCAGTACTTC
CDR3 protein: CASVPGVGYEQYF
J gene: TRBJ2-7
clone size: .
V gene: TRBV7-9
CDR3 length: 13
D gene: .

CDR3 DNA: TGCGCCAGCAGCCAAGTCCCAGGGGGCAAGGAAGGCTACACCTTC
CDR3 protein: CASSQVPGGKEGYTF
J gene: TRBJ1-2
clone size: .
V gene: TRBV4-1
CDR3 length: 15
D gene: TRBD1

CDR3 DNA: TGTGCCAGCACTGGTCCGGGACATAGGTACAATGAGCAGTTCTTC
CDR3 protein: CASTGPGHRYNEQFF
J gene: TRBJ2-1
clone size: .
V gene: TRBV11-2
CDR3 length: 15
D gene: .

CDR3 DNA: TGTGCCAGCAGCCCCCTCCGACTAGTTGGAACCGGGGAGCTGTTTTTT
CDR3 protein: CASSPLRLVGTGELFF
J gene: TRBJ2-2
clone size: once
V gene: TRBV7-6
CDR3 length: 16
D gene: .

CDR3 DNA: TGCGCCAGCAGCCGCGACAGTGAAAAACTGTTTTTT
CDR3 protein: CASSRDSEKLFF
J gene: TRBJ1-4
clone size: once
V gene: TRBV5-1
CDR3 length: 12
D gene: .

CDR3 DNA: TGTGCCAGCAACCCGGGGGGAATGAAGAATGGCTACACCTTC
CDR3 protein: CASNPGGMKNGYTF
J gene: TRBJ1-2
clone size: .
V gene: TRBV6-5
CDR3 length: 14
D gene: .

CDR3 DNA: TGTGCCAGCAGTACGGACAGACGCTCTGGAAACACCATATATTTT
CDR3 protein: CASSTDRRSGNTIYF
J gene: TRBJ1-3
clone size: .
V gene: TRBV27
CDR3 length: 15
D gene: .

CDR3 DNA: TGTGCCAGCAGTTCGGCAGGGGGCTTTGGCTACACCTTC
CDR3 protein: CASSSAGGFGYTF
J gene: TRBJ1-2
clone size: .
V gene: TRBV6-5
CDR3 length: 13
D gene: TRBD1

CDR3 DNA: TGTGCCAGCAGTTTCCTAACAGGAGAGGAGCAGTTCTTC
CDR3 protein: CASSFLTGEEQFF
J gene: TRBJ2-1
clone size: .
V gene: TRBV6-5
CDR3 length: 13
D gene: .

CDR3 DNA: TGTGCCAGCAGCGCGACACGGGACTCGCGGAGGCGGGAGCTGTTTTTT
CDR3 protein: CASSATRDSRRRELFF
J gene: TRBJ2-2
clone size: .
V gene: TRBV28
CDR3 length: 16
D gene: .

CDR3 DNA: TGTGCCAGCAGCGCGGGACTAGCGATTGTCGATGAGCAGTTCTTC
CDR3 protein: CASSAGLAIVDEQFF
J gene: TRBJ2-1
clone size: .
V gene: TRBV5-4
CDR3 length: 15
D gene: TRBD2

CDR3 DNA: TGCGCCAGCAGCCAGAATACAGGGCGCTCTGGGGCCAACGTCCTGACTTTC
CDR3 protein: CASSQNTGRSGANVLTF
J gene: TRBJ2-6
clone size: .
V gene: TRBV4-3
CDR3 length: 17
D gene: .

CDR3 DNA: TGTGCCAGCAGCTTGGACAGTCGGGAGACCCAGTACTTC
CDR3 protein: CASSLDSRETQYF
J gene: TRBJ2-5
clone size: .
V gene: TRBV5-4
CDR3 length: 13
D gene: .

CDR3 DNA: TGTGCCAGCAGCCCTACAGGGGGGATGAACACTGAAGCTTTCTTT
CDR3 protein: CASSPTGGMNTEAFF
J gene: TRBJ1-1
clone size: many
V gene: TRBV16
CDR3 length: 15
D gene: TRBD1

CDR3 DNA: TGTGCCAGCAGCCCTATGACAGGGATTGCAACTAATGAAAAACTGTTTTTT
CDR3 protein: CASSPMTGIATNEKLFF
J gene: TRBJ1-4
clone size: .
V gene: TRBV9
CDR3 length: 17
D gene: TRBD1

CDR3 DNA: TGTGCCAGCAGCTTACGGGCGGGGGTCGGGACCCAGTACTTC
CDR3 protein: CASSLRAGVGTQYF
J gene: TRBJ2-5
clone size: .
V gene: TRBV7-9
CDR3 length: 14
D gene: TRBD2

CDR3 DNA: TGTGCCAGCAGTACCTGGACAGGGGTTTATTCACCCCTCCACTTT
CDR3 protein: CASSTWTGVYSPLHF
J gene: TRBJ1-6
clone size: .
V gene: TRBV28
CDR3 length: 15
D gene: TRBD1

CDR3 DNA: TGTGCCAGCAGCCCCCGAGAGGAGCGGGTCCTTTCCTACGAGCAGTACTTC
CDR3 protein: CASSPREERVLSYEQYF
J gene: TRBJ2-7
clone size: .
V gene: TRBV21-1
CDR3 length: 17
D gene: .

CDR3 DNA: TGCGCCAGCAGCTTAGGACAGCGCTACACCTTC
CDR3 protein: CASSLGQRYTF
J gene: TRBJ1-2
clone size: once
V gene: TRBV5-1
CDR3 length: 11
D gene: .

CDR3 DNA: TGTGCCAGCAGTTCCGGACAGGGTAATCAGCCCCAGCATTTT
CDR3 protein: CASSSGQGNQPQHF
J gene: TRBJ1-5
clone size: .
V gene: TRBV28
CDR3 length: 14
D gene: TRBD1

CDR3 DNA: TGTGCCAGCAGTTTTCTAGCTCCCTCCTACGAGCAGTACTTC
CDR3 protein: CASSFLAPSYEQYF
J gene: TRBJ2-7
clone size: once
V gene: TRBV28
CDR3 length: 14
D gene: .

CDR3 DNA: TGTGCCAGCAGTCCCCGAGTCCCACAGGGGGCATATGGGGCCAACGTCCTGACTTTC
CDR3 protein: CASSPRVPQGAYGANVLTF
J gene: TRBJ2-6
clone size: .
V gene: TRBV27
CDR3 length: 19
D gene: TRBD1

CDR3 DNA: TGTGCCAGCAGCTCCAACCAGGGGTACAATGAGCAGTTCTTC
CDR3 protein: CASSSNQGYNEQFF
J gene: TRBJ2-1
clone size: .
V gene: TRBV5-8
CDR3 length: 14
D gene: .

CDR3 DNA: TGTGCCAGCAGTCGTCACCTCCCAGCGGGGAGCAATCAGCCCCAGCATTTT
CDR3 protein: CASSRHLPAGSNQPQHF
J gene: TRBJ1-5
clone size: .
V gene: TRBV28
CDR3 length: 17
D gene: .

CDR3 DNA: TGTGCCACCAGTGACTCCGGGACTAGGGATGTGGACGGGGAGCTGTTTTTT
CDR3 protein: CATSDSGTRDVDGELFF
J gene: TRBJ2-2
clone size: .
V gene: TRBV24-1
CDR3 length: 17
D gene: TRBD2

CDR3 DNA: TGTGCCAGCAGCTACCCTAACAGGGGAATGCACGAGCAGTACTTC
CDR3 protein: CASSYPNRGMHEQYF
J gene: TRBJ2-7
clone size: .
V gene: TRBV3-1/TRBV3-2
CDR3 length: 15
D gene: TRBD1

CDR3 DNA: TGTGCCAGCAGTTACTCCGGACAGAACTATGGCTACACCTTC
CDR3 protein: CASSYSGQNYGYTF
J gene: TRBJ1-2
clone size: .
V gene: TRBV6-5
CDR3 length: 14
D gene: .

CDR3 DNA: TGCAGCGTTGAAGATGCCCTAGGGACTAGGGTCCACGAGCAGTACTTC
CDR3 protein: CSVEDALGTRVHEQYF
J gene: TRBJ2-7
clone size: few
V gene: TRBV29-1
CDR3 length: 16
D gene: TRBD2

CDR3 DNA: TGTGCCAGCAGCGCTCAGGACAGGGTAGGGACTGAAGCTTTCTTT
CDR3 protein: CASSAQDRVGTEAFF
J gene: TRBJ1-1
clone size: .
V gene: TRBV9
CDR3 length: 15
D gene: TRBD1

CDR3 DNA: TGTGCCAGCAGTTTAAGAACTAGCGGGAACCACGAGCAGTACTTC
CDR3 protein: CASSLRTSGNHEQYF
J gene: TRBJ2-7
clone size: .
V gene: TRBV28
CDR3 length: 15
D gene: TRBD2

CDR3 DNA: TGTGCCAGCCGGACAGGACCTAGCTCCTACGAGCAGTACTTC
CDR3 protein: CASRTGPSSYEQYF
J gene: TRBJ2-7
clone size: once
V gene: TRBV28
CDR3 length: 14
D gene: TRBD1

CDR3 DNA: TGTGCCAGCAGCGGGGAGACAGGGAATGGCTACACCTTC
CDR3 protein: CASSGETGNGYTF
J gene: TRBJ1-2
clone size: .
V gene: TRBV11-2
CDR3 length: 13
D gene: TRBD1